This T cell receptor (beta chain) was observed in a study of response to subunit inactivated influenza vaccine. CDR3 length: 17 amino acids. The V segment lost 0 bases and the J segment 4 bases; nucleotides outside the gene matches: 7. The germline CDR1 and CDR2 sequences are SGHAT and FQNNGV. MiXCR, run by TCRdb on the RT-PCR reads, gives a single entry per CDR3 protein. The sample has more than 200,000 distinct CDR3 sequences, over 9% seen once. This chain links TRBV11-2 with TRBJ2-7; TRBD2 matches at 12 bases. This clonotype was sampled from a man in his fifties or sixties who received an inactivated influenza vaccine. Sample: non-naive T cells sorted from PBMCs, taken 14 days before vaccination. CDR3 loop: CASSLDRASGGAYEQYF. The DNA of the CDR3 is TGTGCCAGCAGCTTAGACCGGGCTAGCGGGGGGGCTTACGAGCAGTACTTC.